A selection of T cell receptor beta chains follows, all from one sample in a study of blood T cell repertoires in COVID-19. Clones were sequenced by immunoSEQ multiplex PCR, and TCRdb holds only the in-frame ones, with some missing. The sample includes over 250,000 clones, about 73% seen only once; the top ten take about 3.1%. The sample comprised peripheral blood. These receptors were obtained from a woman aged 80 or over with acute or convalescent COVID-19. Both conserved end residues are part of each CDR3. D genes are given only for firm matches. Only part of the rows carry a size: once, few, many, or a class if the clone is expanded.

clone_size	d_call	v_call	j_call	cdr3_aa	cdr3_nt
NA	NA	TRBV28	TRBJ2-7	CATERGGSATYEQYF	TGTGCCACCGAAAGGGGGGGTAGCGCAACCTACGAGCAGTACTTC
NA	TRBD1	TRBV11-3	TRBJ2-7	CASSPGTGGNYEQYF	TGTGCCAGCAGCCCTGGGACAGGGGGTAACTACGAGCAGTACTTC
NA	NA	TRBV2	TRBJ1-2	CASSVVQEGGYGYTF	TGTGCCAGCAGTGTAGTCCAGGAAGGTGGCTATGGCTACACCTTC
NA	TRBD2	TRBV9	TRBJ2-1	CASAPGLAGWSEQFF	TGTGCCAGCGCCCCAGGACTAGCGGGATGGTCTGAGCAGTTCTTC
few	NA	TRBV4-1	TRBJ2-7	CASRGTGGYEQYF	TGCGCCAGCAGAGGAACAGGTGGCTACGAGCAGTACTTC
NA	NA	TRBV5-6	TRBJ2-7	CASSSGLSSYEQYF	TGTGCCAGCAGCTCCGGACTGAGCTCCTACGAGCAGTACTTC
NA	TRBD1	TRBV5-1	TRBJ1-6	CASSLGQGTNSPLHF	TGCGCCAGCAGTTTGGGACAGGGAACGAACTCACCCCTCCACTTT
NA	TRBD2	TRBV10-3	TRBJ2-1	CATSLGGGRYNEQFF	TGTGCCACCAGCCTCGGGGGGGGCCGCTACAATGAGCAGTTCTTC
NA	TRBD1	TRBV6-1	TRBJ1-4	CASSLTGDSHEKLFF	TGTGCCAGCAGTTTAACAGGGGATTCGCATGAAAAACTGTTTTTT
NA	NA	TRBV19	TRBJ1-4	CASSAGLGLTNEKLFF	TGTGCCAGTAGCGCCGGGCTGGGGCTAACTAATGAAAAACTGTTTTTT
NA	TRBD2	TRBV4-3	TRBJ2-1	CASSQGPSYPSGGHNEQFF	TGCGCCAGCAGCCAAGGGCCCTCCTATCCTAGCGGGGGCCACAATGAGCAGTTCTTC
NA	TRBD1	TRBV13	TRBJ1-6	CASSLDRGLRVDSPLHF	TGTGCCAGCAGCTTGGACAGGGGGCTCAGGGTCGATTCACCCCTCCACTTT
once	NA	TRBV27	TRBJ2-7	CASSNRRGLPGSYEQYF	TGTGCCAGCAGCAACCGCCGGGGACTCCCTGGCTCCTACGAGCAGTACTTC
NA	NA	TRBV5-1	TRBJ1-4	CASSFGGIREKLFF	TGCGCCAGCAGCTTCGGGGGGATTAGGGAAAAACTGTTTTTT
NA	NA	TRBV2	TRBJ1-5	CASSARGTESNQPQHF	TGTGCCAGCAGTGCCCGGGGGACTGAGAGCAATCAGCCCCAGCATTTT
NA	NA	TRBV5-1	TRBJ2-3	CASSPTGPVTDTQYF	TGCGCCAGCAGCCCTACAGGGCCGGTCACAGATACGCAGTATTTT
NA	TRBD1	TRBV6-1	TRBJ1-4	CASSERQGHTSNEKLFF	TGTGCCAGCAGTGAACGACAGGGCCATACGTCTAATGAAAAACTGTTTTTT
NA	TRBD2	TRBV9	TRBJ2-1	CASSVELAGAFYNEQFF	TGTGCCAGCAGCGTAGAGCTAGCGGGAGCTTTCTACAATGAGCAGTTCTTC
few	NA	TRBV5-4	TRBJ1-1	CASSLGQSMNTEAFF	TGTGCCAGCAGCTTGGGACAGTCCATGAACACTGAAGCTTTCTTT
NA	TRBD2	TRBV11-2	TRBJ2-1	CASSLVTSGRYYNEQFF	TGTGCCAGCAGCTTAGTGACTAGCGGGCGATACTACAATGAGCAGTTCTTC
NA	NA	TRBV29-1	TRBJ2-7	CSAVQVTYEQYF	TGCAGCGCAGTACAGGTAACCTACGAGCAGTACTTC
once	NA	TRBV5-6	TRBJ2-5	CASSLAGARVQETQYF	TGTGCCAGCAGCTTGGCAGGGGCGAGGGTCCAAGAGACCCAGTACTTC
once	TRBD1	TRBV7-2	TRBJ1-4	CASSHYGTATNEKLFF	TGTGCCAGCAGCCATTATGGGACAGCAACTAATGAAAAACTGTTTTTT
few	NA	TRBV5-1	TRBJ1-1	CASSLESYTEAFF	TGCGCCAGCAGCTTGGAATCCTACACTGAAGCTTTCTTT
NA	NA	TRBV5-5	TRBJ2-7	CASSSVRYTKQYF	TGTGCCAGCAGCTCGGTGAGGTATACGAAGCAGTACTTC
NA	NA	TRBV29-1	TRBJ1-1	CSASPFILEALNTEAFF	TGCAGCGCCTCACCTTTTATCCTAGAAGCCTTGAACACTGAAGCTTTCTTT
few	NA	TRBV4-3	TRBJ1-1	CASSQAGANTEAFF	TGCGCCAGCAGCCAAGCAGGGGCGAACACTGAAGCTTTCTTT
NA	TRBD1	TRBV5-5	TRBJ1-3	CASSLQQGTGNTIYF	TGTGCCAGCAGCTTGCAACAGGGGACTGGAAACACCATATATTTT
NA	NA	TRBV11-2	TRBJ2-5	CASSLGGLPSETQYF	TGTGCCAGCAGCTTAGGGGGACTTCCCTCGGAGACCCAGTACTTC
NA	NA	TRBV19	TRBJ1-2	CASSTTRVALYGYTF	TGTGCCAGTAGTACCACGAGGGTCGCCCTCTATGGCTACACCTTC
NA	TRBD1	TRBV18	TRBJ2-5	CASSPFRQGFGETQYF	TGTGCCAGCTCACCATTTCGACAGGGTTTCGGAGAGACCCAGTACTTC
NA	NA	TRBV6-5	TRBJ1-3	CASSYSGSISGNTIYF	TGTGCCAGCAGTTACTCTGGGAGTATCTCTGGAAACACCATATATTTT
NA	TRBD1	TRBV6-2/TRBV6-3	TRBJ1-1	CASSYYRGVTEAFF	TGTGCCAGCAGTTACTACAGGGGAGTCACTGAAGCTTTCTTT
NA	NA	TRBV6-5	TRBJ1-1	CASSYTSRVVTEAFF	TGTGCCAGCAGTTACACGAGCAGGGTTGTTACTGAAGCTTTCTTT
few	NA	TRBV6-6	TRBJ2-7	CASSYPAAGREQYF	TGTGCCAGCAGTTACCCCGCAGCAGGTCGGGAGCAGTACTTC
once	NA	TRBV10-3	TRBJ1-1	CAISVRGANTEAFF	TGTGCCATCAGTGTACGGGGGGCCAACACTGAAGCTTTCTTT
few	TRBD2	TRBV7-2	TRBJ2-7	CASSALAGYEQYF	TGTGCCAGCAGCGCACTAGCGGGGTACGAGCAGTACTTC
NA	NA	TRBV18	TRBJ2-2	CASSPSWSSRAVGELFF	TGTGCCAGCTCACCATCCTGGTCTTCCCGTGCGGTTGGGGAGCTGTTTTTT
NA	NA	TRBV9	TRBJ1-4	CASSVDHGRGEKLFF	TGTGCCAGCAGCGTAGATCACGGGCGGGGTGAAAAACTGTTTTTT
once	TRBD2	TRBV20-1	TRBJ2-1	CSASPSGRMFF	TGCAGTGCCAGTCCAAGCGGGAGAATGTTCTTC
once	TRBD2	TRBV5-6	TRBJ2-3	CASSSSGGAYGTQYF	TGTGCCAGCAGCTCTAGCGGGGGGGCTTACGGTACGCAGTATTTT
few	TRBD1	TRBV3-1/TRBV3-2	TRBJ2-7	CASSQGGKGQGRREQYF	TGTGCCAGCAGCCAAGGAGGAAAGGGACAGGGTCGTCGGGAGCAGTACTTC
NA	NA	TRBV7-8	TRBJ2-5	CASSLDPGVETQYF	TGTGCCAGCAGCTTAGATCCGGGGGTGGAGACCCAGTACTTC
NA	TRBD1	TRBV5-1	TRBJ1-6	CASSLAPGQGYNSPLHF	TGCGCCAGCAGCTTGGCCCCGGGACAGGGTTATAATTCACCCCTCCACTTT
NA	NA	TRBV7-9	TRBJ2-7	CASSLRRGHEQYF	TGTGCCAGCAGCTTGAGGAGGGGCCACGAGCAGTACTTC